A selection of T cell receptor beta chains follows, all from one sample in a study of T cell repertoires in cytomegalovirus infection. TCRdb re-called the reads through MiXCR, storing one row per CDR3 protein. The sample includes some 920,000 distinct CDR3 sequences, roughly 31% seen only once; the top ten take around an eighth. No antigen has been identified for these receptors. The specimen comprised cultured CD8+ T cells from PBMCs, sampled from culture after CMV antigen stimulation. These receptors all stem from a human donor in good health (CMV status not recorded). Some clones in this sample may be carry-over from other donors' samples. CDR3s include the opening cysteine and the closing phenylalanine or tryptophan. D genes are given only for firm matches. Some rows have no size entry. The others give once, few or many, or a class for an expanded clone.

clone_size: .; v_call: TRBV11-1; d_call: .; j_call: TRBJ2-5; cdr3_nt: TGTGCCAGCAGCTTAGAGGGTAGGGGCCACCTCCAAGAGACCCAGTACTTC; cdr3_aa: CASSLEGRGHLQETQYF
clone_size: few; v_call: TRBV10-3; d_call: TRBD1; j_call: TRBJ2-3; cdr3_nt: TGTGCCATCAGAGTCTCCTTAGGGGGCAAGGGAGATACGCAGTATTTT; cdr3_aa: CAIRVSLGGKGDTQYF
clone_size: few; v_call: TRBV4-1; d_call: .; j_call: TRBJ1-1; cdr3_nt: TGCGCCAGCAGCCCCACCGCTCTGAACACTGAAGCTTTCTTT; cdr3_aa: CASSPTALNTEAFF
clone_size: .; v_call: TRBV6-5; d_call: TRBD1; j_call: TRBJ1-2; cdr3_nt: TGTGCCAGCAGAAGGGACAGGGTCGGCTACACCTTC; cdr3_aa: CASRRDRVGYTF
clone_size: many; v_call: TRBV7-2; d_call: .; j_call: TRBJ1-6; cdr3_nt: TGTGCCAGCAGCTTAGGCCGTCAAGCAGGCAATTCACCCCTCCACTTT; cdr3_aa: CASSLGRQAGNSPLHF
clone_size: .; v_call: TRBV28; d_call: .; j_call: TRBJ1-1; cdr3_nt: TGTGCCAGCAGTTTATCCCTTCAGGCCTTGCGTGGGAATGGTAACACTGAAGCTTTCTTT; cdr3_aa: CASSLSLQALRGNGNTEAFF
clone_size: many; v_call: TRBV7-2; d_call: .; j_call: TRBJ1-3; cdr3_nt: TGTGCCAGCAGCTTACCAGATCCACCTTCGGGAAACACCATATATTTT; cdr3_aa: CASSLPDPPSGNTIYF
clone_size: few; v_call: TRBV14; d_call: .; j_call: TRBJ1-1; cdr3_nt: TGTGCCAGCAGCCGGCTTCTGGGCACTGAAGCTTTCTTT; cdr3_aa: CASSRLLGTEAFF
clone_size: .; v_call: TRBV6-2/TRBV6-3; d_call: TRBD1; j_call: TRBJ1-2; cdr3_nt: TGTGCCAGCAGTATCCGGGACAGGGCTGGCTACACCTTC; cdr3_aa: CASSIRDRAGYTF
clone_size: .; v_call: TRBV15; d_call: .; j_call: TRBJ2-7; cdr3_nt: TGTGCCACCAGCAGAGACAGAATGGACGAGCAGTACTTC; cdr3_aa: CATSRDRMDEQYF
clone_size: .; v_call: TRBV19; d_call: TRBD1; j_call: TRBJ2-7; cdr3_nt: TGTGCCAGTAGGGTGGGACAGGGACTCTACGAGCAGTACTTC; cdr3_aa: CASRVGQGLYEQYF
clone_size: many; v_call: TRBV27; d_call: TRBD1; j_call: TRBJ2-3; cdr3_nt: TGTGCCAGCAGTTCCGGGACAGCTAGCACAGATACGCAGTATTTT; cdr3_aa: CASSSGTASTDTQYF
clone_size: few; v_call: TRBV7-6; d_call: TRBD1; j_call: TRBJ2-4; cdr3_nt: TGTGCCAGCAGCTTAGTCACAGGGGGCGGGGGAAACATTCAGTACTTC; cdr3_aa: CASSLVTGGGGNIQYF
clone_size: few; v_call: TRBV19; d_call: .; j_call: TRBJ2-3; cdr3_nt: TGTGCCAGTAGTATAGATTTTACGGGTCCGGTGATAGATACGCAGTATTTT; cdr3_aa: CASSIDFTGPVIDTQYF
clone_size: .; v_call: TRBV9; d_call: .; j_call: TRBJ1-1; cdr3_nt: TGTGCCAGCAGCGCGACAGCGGGCGACACTGAAGCTTTCTTT; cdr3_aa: CASSATAGDTEAFF
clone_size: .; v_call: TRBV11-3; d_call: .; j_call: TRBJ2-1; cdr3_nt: TGTGCCAGCAGCTCCTACCTTGGACCCAACGTGCAGTTCTTC; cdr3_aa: CASSSYLGPNVQFF
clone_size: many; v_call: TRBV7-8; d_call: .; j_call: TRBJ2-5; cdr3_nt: TGTGCCAGCAGCTCCCAACCGGGCCTTCAAGAGACCCAGTACTTC; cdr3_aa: CASSSQPGLQETQYF
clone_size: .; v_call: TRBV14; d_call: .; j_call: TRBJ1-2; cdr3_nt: TGTGCCAGCAGCCATAAAGAGAGAAGGGAGGGGTGGAACTATGGCTACACCTTC; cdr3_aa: CASSHKERREGWNYGYTF
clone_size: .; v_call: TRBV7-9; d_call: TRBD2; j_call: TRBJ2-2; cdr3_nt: TGTGCCAGCAGCGACGGCGGGGGGCTAAACACCGGGGAGCTGTTTTTT; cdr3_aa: CASSDGGGLNTGELFF
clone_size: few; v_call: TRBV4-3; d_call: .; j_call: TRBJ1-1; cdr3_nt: TGCGCCAGCAGCCAAGAACTTCAGAGCCTCATGAACACTGAAGCTTTCTTT; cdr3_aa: CASSQELQSLMNTEAFF
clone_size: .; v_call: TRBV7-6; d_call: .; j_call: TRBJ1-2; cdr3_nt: TGTGCCAGCAGCGGGGAGGACAGAGATGGCTACACCTTC; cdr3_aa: CASSGEDRDGYTF
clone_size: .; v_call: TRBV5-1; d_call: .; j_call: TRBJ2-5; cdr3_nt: TGCGCCAGCAGCTTGTTCGGGCCAGCGGACGGGACCCAGTACTTC; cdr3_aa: CASSLFGPADGTQYF
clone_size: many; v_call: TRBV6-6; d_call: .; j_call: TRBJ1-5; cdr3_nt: TGTGCCAGCACCATCCACGGGGCAGACAATCAGCCCCAGCATTTT; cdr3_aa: CASTIHGADNQPQHF
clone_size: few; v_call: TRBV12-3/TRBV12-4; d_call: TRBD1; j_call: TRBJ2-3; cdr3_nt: TGTGCCAGCAGCCCGGGACAGTCGCGGTATTTT; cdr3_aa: CASSPGQSRYF
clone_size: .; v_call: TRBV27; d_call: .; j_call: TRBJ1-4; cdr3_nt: TGTGCCAGCAGTTCCACCCGGACAGCAGCAGTTAATGAAAAACTGTTTTTT; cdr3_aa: CASSSTRTAAVNEKLFF
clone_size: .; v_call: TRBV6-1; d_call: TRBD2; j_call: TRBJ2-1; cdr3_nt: TGTGCCAGCAGCGGGAGGAGGGACTCCCTAGGGGAGCAGTTCTTC; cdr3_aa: CASSGRRDSLGEQFF
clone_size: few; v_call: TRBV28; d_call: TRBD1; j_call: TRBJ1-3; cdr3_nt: TGTGCCAGCAGTTTGGAGACAGGGGGACTCTTATCTGGAAACACCATATATTTT; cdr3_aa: CASSLETGGLLSGNTIYF
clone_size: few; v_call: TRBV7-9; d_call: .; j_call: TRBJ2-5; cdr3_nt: TGTGCCAGCAGCCTTCAAGTGGGCCAGTACTTC; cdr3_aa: CASSLQVGQYF
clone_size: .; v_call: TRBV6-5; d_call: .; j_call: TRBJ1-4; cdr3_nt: TGTGCCAGCAGTTGGAACAGCGATGAAAAACTGTTTTTT; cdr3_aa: CASSWNSDEKLFF
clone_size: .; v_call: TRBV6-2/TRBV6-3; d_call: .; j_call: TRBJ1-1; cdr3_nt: TGTGCCAACACCTCCACAGGCGGCCCTGAAGCTTTCTTT; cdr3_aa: CANTSTGGPEAFF
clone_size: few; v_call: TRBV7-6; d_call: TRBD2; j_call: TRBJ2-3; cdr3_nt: TGTGCCAGCAGGCCCAGAGCGGGGGTTTTAGATACGCAGTATTTT; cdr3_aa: CASRPRAGVLDTQYF
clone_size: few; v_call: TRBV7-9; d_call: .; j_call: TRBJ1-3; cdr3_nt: TGTGCCAGCAGCACCCCCCGGGTCCTAAACACCATATATTTT; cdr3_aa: CASSTPRVLNTIYF
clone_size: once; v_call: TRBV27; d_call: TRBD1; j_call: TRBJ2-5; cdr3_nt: TGTGCCAGCAGTTCGCAGGGGGTGTGGGAGACCCAGTACTTC; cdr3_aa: CASSSQGVWETQYF